The 9 T cell receptor beta chains given below trace back to one sample, sequenced in a study of T cells and copy number aberrations in small-cell lung cancer. Clones were read by immunoSEQ multiplex PCR, and TCRdb kept only the in-frame ones, dropping some. The table lists roughly 730 clones, about 88% of them singletons, with 4.8% in the top ten. Sequencing was performed on tumor tissue. These receptors originate from a man aged 55 to 70 with small cell lung cancer.

The chain recombines TRBV5-1 with TRBJ1-2; TRBD1 might be the D (5 bases). V was shortened by 0 bases and J by 3 bases, with 9 bases between the two germline ends. The CDR3 has 14 residues. Germline CDR1 and CDR2: SGHRS and YFSETQ. The chain's CDR3 is CASSLADTYYGYTF. In nucleotides, the CDR3 is TGCGCCAGCAGCTTGGCGGACACCTACTATGGCTACACCTTC.

Here the CDR3 reads CASSPNSGTNYGYTF. The CDR3, as DNA: TGTGCCAGCAGTCCCAACTCCGGGACAAACTATGGCTACACCTTC. V and J are TRBV9 and TRBJ1-2; tentative D call: TRBD1 (6 bases). This CDR3 spans 15 amino acids. Trimming pared 5 bases from V and 2 bases from J, leaving 16 bases between. CDR1 and CDR2 from the germline V gene are SGDLS and YYNGEE. Together with reference TRBV9 and TRBJ1-2, the CDR3 gives the full variable domain: DSGVTQTPKHLITATGQRVTLRCSPRSGDLSVYWYQQSLDQGLQFLIQYYNGEERAKGNILERFSAQQFPDLHSELNLSSLELGDSALYFCASSPNSGTNYGYTFGSGTRLTVV.

The rearrangement uses TRBV28 and TRBJ1-1; D is undetermined. Germline CDR1 reads MDHEN; CDR2 reads SYDVKM. The CDR3 loop spans 12 amino acids. The V and J ends lost 2 bases and 1 base respectively, with 2 bases between them. CDR3 coding DNA: TGTGCCAGCAGTTTACAGAACACTGAAGCTTTCTTT. Amino acids: CASSLQNTEAFF.

The rearrangement joins TRBV7-9 to TRBJ2-7; no firm D call. This CDR3 contains 13 residues. V was cut by 4 bases and J by 2 bases, with 9 bases left in between. Germline V gene lookup returns CDR1 SEHNR and CDR2 FQNEAQ (reference sequence). The CDR3 bases are TGTGCCAGCAGCTCAGGTATCCCCTACGAGCAGTACTTC. Its translation: CASSSGIPYEQYF.

A single count supports this clone. This sequence joins TRBV29-1 and TRBJ2-3; D remains ambiguous. The CDR3 contains 14 residues. V shed 5 bases and J shed 2 bases, with 14 bases lying between them. Germline CDR1 is SQVTM and CDR2 is ANQGSEA. CDR3 bases: TGCAGCGTTAACGTGGCGACACTCACAGATACGCAGTATTTT. This codes for CSVNVATLTDTQYF.

The chain combines TRBV7-8 with TRBJ2-7, with 7 bases aligning to TRBD1. There are 14 residues in the CDR3. The ends lost 5 bases at V and 0 bases at J; junction bases unmatched: 4. The germline V gene encodes CDR1 SGHVS and CDR2 FQNEAQ. CDR3 protein: CASSLRDSSYEQYF. CDR3 nucleotides: TGTGCCAGCAGCCTCCGGGACAGCTCCTACGAGCAGTACTTC.

The genes are TRBV9 and TRBJ2-1; 8 bases align to TRBD1. V was pared by 4 bases and J by 8 bases, with 8 bases of the junction left unmatched. CDR1 and CDR2 (germline): SGDLS, YYNGEE. This CDR3 spans 14 amino acids. The CDR3 reads CASSSKDRVDEQFF. The CDR3 coding sequence is TGTGCCAGCAGCTCGAAGGACAGGGTTGATGAGCAGTTCTTC. The entire variable domain, with the rest obtained from reference TRBV9 and TRBJ2-1, is as follows: DSGVTQTPKHLITATGQRVTLRCSPRSGDLSVYWYQQSLDQGLQFLIQYYNGEERAKGNILERFSAQQFPDLHSELNLSSLELGDSALYFCASSSKDRVDEQFFGPGTRLTVL.

The V call is TRBV6-4, the J call TRBJ1-1; TRBD1 might be the D (5 bases). Trimming cost V 6 bases and J 0 bases, with 11 bases left between them. The CDR3 is 14 amino acids. The V gene's germline CDR1 is MRHNA and CDR2 SNTAGT. The CDR3 sequence: CASSPGGVNTEAFF. DNA of the CDR3: TGTGCCAGCAGCCCGGGGGGGGTGAACACTGAAGCTTTCTTT.

With respect to this clone: The junction departs from germline at one end; a sequencing error may be responsible. The chain uses TRBV5-1 and TRBJ2-5; D not resolved. The germline gives CDR1 SGHRS, CDR2 YFSETQ. The CDR3 length is 11 residues. The CDR3 region has the DNA TGCGCCAGCAGCGAGGAAGAGACTCAGTACTTC. It codes for CASSEEETQYF. The full variable domain, in which reference TRBV5-1 and TRBJ2-5 provide the parts outside the CDR3, is KAGVTQTPRYLIKTRGQQVTLSCSPISGHRSVSWYQQTPGQGLQFLFEYFSETQRNKGNFPGRFSGRQFSNSRSEMNVSTLELGDSALYLCASSEEETQYFGPGTRLLVL.